This TCR beta chain comes out of a study of shared clonotypes between healthy human individuals (dated by TCRdb to between 2020 and 2021). Study-wide context: The cohort included three men and a couple of women between 18 and 49 years of age. Blood TCR repertoires of several healthy adults were deeply sequenced to estimate repertoire size and the extent of clonotype sharing between individuals. Different laboratories and diverse techniques were used to prepare libraries and sequence TCR repertoires, to increase sequencing depth and limit assay-specific biases. Leukapheresis yielded between about 0.85 and 9 billion PBMCs per donor.

Findings and caveats that apply to the study as a whole: Sampling was restricted to blood, and TCR repertoires in tissues likely differ from the TCR repertoires found in blood. Pairwise subsampling indicated that sequencing depth was expected to affect the degree of clonotype sharing among donors. Because the study included only a small number of donors, the genetic and exposure-history diversity represented was limited.

The donors were healthy, HIV-negative adults who had no recently reported acute infections or vaccinations. All donors were Caucasian adults living in Nashville, Tennessee, USA. In the unsorted samples, 90 million to 100 million PBMCs were counted, and genomic DNA was extracted using the QIAamp DNA Blood Mini kit. Blood was obtained by leukapheresis, after which PBMCs were separated by Ficoll-Histopaque density gradient centrifugation and cryopreserved in liquid nitrogen vapor phase. Notes on this clone: Its antigen is still unknown. No qualities accompany the bases; no much larger clone lies one base away. The sample carries other DNA sequences with the same CDR3.

CDR1 and CDR2, looked up from the germline V gene, are SGHRS and YFSETQ. The cysteine opens and the phenylalanine closes a CDR3 of 14 amino acids. Of the read, only the CDR3 DNA is kept; its 42 bases are in frame from base 1. After removal of 3 bases from V and 2 bases from J, the junction retains 4 bases not matched to a gene. TCR CDR3 regions were amplified from genomic DNA by multiplex PCR using the deep immunoSEQ assay. Extracted genomic DNA from each cell subset was distributed evenly across all wells of several immunoSEQ 96-well plates, and each plate was treated as a replicate. For unsorted PBMC, each replicate PCR was loaded with about 300 ng genomic DNA, equivalent to tens of thousands of T cell genomes. Genomic DNA from unsorted PBMC was sequenced over ten immunoSEQ deep assay plates. The purified libraries were quantified using a Qubit 3.0 fluorometer, sized with a Bioanalyzer 2100, and then quantified again using the KAPA Library Quantification kit. Every immunoSEQ 96-well plate was sequenced on a dedicated single-read 150-cycle Illumina NextSeq 550 flow cell. Processing in the source paper ran as follows. The immunoSEQ output contained only junctional sequences without quality scores, so filtering could not match that applied to full-length reads. To assign V/J genes and CDR3, sequences were annotated using PyIR, a Python wrapper for IgBLAST v1.9, with IMGT germline references. Reads with weak V/J assignments (E-value above 1e-6), missing CDR3, stop codons, out-of-frame junctions, or ambiguous translated residues were removed. V3J clonotypes were defined as sequences sharing the same inferred V gene, J gene, and CDR3 amino acid sequence. Percentage overlap between repertoires was calculated by dividing the number of shared unique clonotypes by the size of the smaller repertoire. Three approaches were used to assess repertoire richness: RTK rarefaction, the Chao1 estimator, and Recon v2.1 estimates of unobserved clonotypes. Drawn from immuneACCESS, this table holds only the in-frame rearrangements with V and J called that TCRdb kept. Clones are partly lost; checked studies trace under half to an unresolved V gene and leave the rest unexplained. That table gives V, J and clone size, and the DNA gave D and trimming. The table for this sample lists fewer than 550,000 clones; over 75% of them were counted only once. Under 15% of the sample lies in the top ten.

The receptor's source is a woman in her thirties or forties in good health. Some clones in this sample may be carry-over from other donors' samples. The V and J segments used are TRBV5-1 and TRBJ2-5, and TRBD1 matches 7 of the central bases. Source material: PBMCs. The CDR3 corresponds to CASSSGTAQETQYF. At the DNA level, the sequence is TGCGCCAGCAGCTCCGGGACAGCACAAGAGACCCAGTACTTC.